One sample yielded the 23 T cell receptor beta chains listed below, sequenced in a study of blood T cells in healthy people across ages. Using a J-beta primer mix together with a sample-barcoded 5' primer, a second PCR was run for 7 to 11 cycles. TCRdb independently ran MiXCR on the 5' RACE reads; one entry per CDR3 protein. This table holds around 800,000 distinct CDR3 sequences, about 42% found once. Material: blood. The receptors were sampled from a man in his 60s in good health.

To note about this clonotype: As the CDR3 is not closed by the conserved phenylalanine or tryptophan, this likely results from a read error. The V gene is TRBV6-1, the J gene TRBJ1-2; D remains unclear. Trimming cost V 6 bases and J 1 base, with 9 bases left between them. In germline, CDR1 is MNHNS, CDR2 SASEGT. This CDR3 is built from 13 residues. CDR3 bases: TGTGCCAGCAGGACGCATAGTAACTATGGCTACACCTTA. Protein: CASRTHSNYGYTL.

This chain joins TRBV4-3 and TRBJ2-7, with D tentatively TRBD2 (5 bases). The tail of the sequence fits TRBJ2-5 better, so the J call may be wrong. Germline assignment: CDR1 LGHNA and CDR2 YSLEER. This CDR3 comprises 15 residues. The CDR3 loop is CASSPGGLAFETQYF. The CDR3 nucleotides are TGCGCCAGCAGCCCGGGCGGCCTAGCTTTCGAGACCCAGTACTTC.

This chain uses TRBV10-3 with TRBJ1-5; TRBD1 might be the D (5 bases). Trimming removed 6 bases from V and 10 bases from J, with 19 bases in between. Per germline, CDR1 ENHRY and CDR2 SYGVKD. The CDR3 sequence is 14 residues long. The CDR3 reads CAISPGQVGDPQHF. The CDR3 DNA reads TGTGCCATCAGCCCCGGGCAGGTAGGGGATCCCCAGCATTTT.

The sample holds a few counts of this clonotype. The chain uses TRBV6-1 and TRBJ1-2, with 7 bases that match TRBD1. This CDR3 spans 16 amino acids. Germline CDR1 is MNHNS and CDR2 is SASEGT. Trimming cost V 3 bases and J 0 bases; bases outside gene matches: 7. CDR3 bases: TGTGCCAGCAGTGATTTGGCCGGGACAGCTAACTATGGCTACACCTTC. Its protein is CASSDLAGTANYGYTF.

The genes are TRBV5-5 and TRBJ2-3; the D is unclear. The CDR3 loop spans 14 amino acids. Germline V gene lookup returns CDR1 SGHKS and CDR2 YYEKEE (reference sequence). The V end lost 1 base, the J end lost 4 bases, and 10 bases lay between the germline ends. The CDR3 nucleotides read TGTGCCAGCAGCTTGAATTTCGTTCCAGATACGCAGTATTTT. Amino acids: CASSLNFVPDTQYF.

The V call is TRBV5-1, the J call TRBJ2-7, with D perhaps TRBD1 or TRBD2 (5 bases each). The ends were cut back, 0 bases at V and 1 base at J, with 20 bases in the middle. Germline-derived CDR1 and CDR2 are SGHRS and YFSETQ. The CDR3 runs 18 residues. CDR3 DNA sequence: TGCGCCAGCAGCTTGGATCAGGGTTGGGACCAAGCTTCCTACGAGCAGTACTTC. As protein: CASSLDQGWDQASYEQYF.

The chain links TRBV15 to TRBJ2-6, with 7 bases matching TRBD1. The CDR3 is 17 amino acids. CDR1 and CDR2 from the germline V gene are LNHNV and YYDKDF (reference sequence). After removal of 1 base from V and 1 base from J, the junction contained 4 bases not matched to a gene. Here the CDR3 DNA reads TGTGCCACCAGCAGAGGACAGGGAGCGTCTGGGGCCAACGTCCTGACTTTC. Amino acid sequence: CATSRGQGASGANVLTF.

This clonotype was picked up a small number of times. This sequence may be a read error, since a much larger clone differs from it by one base. The chain carries TRBV6-1 and TRBJ1-5; D gene uncertain. CDR1 is MNHNS and CDR2 is SASEGT in the germline V gene. The CDR3 loop spans 12 amino acids. V was clipped by 8 bases and J by 3 bases, with 8 bases between them. The CDR3 DNA follows: TGTGCCAGCTGCCATAACAATCAGCCCCAGCATTTT. It codes for CASCHNNQPQHF.

This clonotype was seen once. The chain couples TRBV2 to TRBJ1-1; TRBD1 agrees at 7 bases. Germline values: CDR1 SNHLY, CDR2 FYNNEI. This CDR3 spans 19 amino acids. V gave up 7 bases and J gave up 0 bases; unmatched junction bases: 20. The CDR3 spells CASTPDSPSGTAMNTEAFF. CDR3 bases: TGTGCCAGCACCCCGGACAGCCCCTCGGGGACAGCGATGAACACTGAAGCTTTCTTT.

The chain recombines TRBV29-1 with TRBJ2-4; D might be TRBD2 (5 bases). The J call may be in error: the DNA end matches TRBJ2-7 better. Looked up from germline, CDR1 is SQVTM and CDR2 is ANQGSEA. The CDR3 has 11 amino acids. CDR3 DNA: TGCAGCGTTGAGGCGGGCTACGAGCAGTACTTC. Amino acid sequence: CSVEAGYEQYF.

This chain uses TRBV20-1 with TRBJ2-1; 14 bases match TRBD2. With V trimmed by 6 bases and J by 9 bases, 13 bases remained unmatched. The CDR3 totals 16 residues. Germline CDR1 reads DFQATT; CDR2 reads SNEGSKA (reference sequence). CDR3 protein: CSAPAGRLAGGVEQFF. Written as DNA, the CDR3 is TGCAGTGCGCCGGCGGGTCGACTAGCGGGAGGGGTTGAGCAGTTCTTC.

On this clonotype: A read error may be the cause here, since a much bigger clone is one base away. The chain links TRBV11-2 to TRBJ2-5, with TRBD1 matching over 9 bases. The CDR3 is 14 amino acids. Per the germline V gene, CDR1 is SGHAT and CDR2 is FQNNGV. In DNA, the CDR3 is TGTGTCAGCAGCTTACAGGGGGCCTACAATGAGCAGTACTTC. Amino acids: CVSSLQGAYNEQYF.

The chain carries TRBV4-3 and TRBJ1-2; maybe TRBD1 (6 bases). V shed 0 bases and J shed 4 bases, with 12 bases lying between them. The CDR3 contains 15 residues. The germline gives CDR1 LGHNA, CDR2 YSLEER. The CDR3 sequence: CASSQDRGDIYGYTF. The CDR3 DNA sequence: TGCGCCAGCAGCCAAGATAGGGGGGACATCTATGGCTACACCTTC.

The chain recombines TRBV4-1 with TRBJ1-2; D perhaps matches TRBD1 (6 bases). Germline CDR1 reads MGHRA; CDR2 reads YSYEKL. The CDR3 is made up of 15 amino acids. The V end lost 0 bases, the J end lost 4 bases, and 12 bases lay between the germline ends. The CDR3 DNA reads TGCGCCAGCAGCCAAGAAGAGACAGGCTTCTATGGCTACACCTTC. Residues: CASSQEETGFYGYTF.

V gene TRBV9 combines with J gene TRBJ2-1; TRBD1 might be the D (6 bases). V was clipped by 0 bases and J by 15 bases, with 13 bases between them. The CDR3 contains 12 residues. Germline CDR1 SGDLS, CDR2 YYNGEE. CDR3 amino acids: CASSVGWGRLFF. DNA for the CDR3: TGTGCCAGCAGCGTAGGTTGGGGGCGCCTGTTCTTC.

With regard to this clonotype: A much larger clonotype is one base distant, so this may be a read error. This chain connects TRBV15 to TRBJ2-1; 8 bases fit TRBD2. The CDR3 runs to 16 residues. V lost 5 bases and J lost 13; bases outside the gene matches: 19. Germline V lookup: CDR1 LNHNV, CDR2 YYDKDF (reference sequence). CDR3 nucleotides: TGTGCCACCAGCCGGCGGGGGGACCGTCATATTGAGACCCAGTTCTTC. Amino acid sequence: CATSRRGDRHIETQFF.

This clonotype was detected a few times. The chain recombines TRBV4-3 with TRBJ1-1, with unresolved D. This CDR3 comprises 14 residues. Trimming shortened V by 4 bases and J by 6 bases, and 15 bases separated the two germline ends. Per germline, CDR1 LGHNA and CDR2 YSLEER. The CDR3, as DNA: TGCGCCAGCAGCCCGGGCTCCAACACGGCTGAAGCTTTCTTT. It codes for CASSPGSNTAEAFF.

The sample holds a few counts of this clonotype. The gene calls are TRBV7-9 and TRBJ2-7; the match to TRBD1 covers 7 bases. The V gene end was trimmed by 5 bases and the J gene end by 0 bases; junction bases not matched to a gene: 10. There are 16 residues in the CDR3. Germline V gene sequence: CDR1 SEHNR, CDR2 FQNEAQ (reference sequence). In DNA form, the CDR3 reads TGTGCCAGCAGCCCGGGACAGTTCCTGAGCTCCTACGAGCAGTACTTC. This codes for CASSPGQFLSSYEQYF. The full variable domain, its missing parts supplied by reference TRBV7-9 and TRBJ2-7, is DTGVSQNPRHKITKRGQNVTFRCDPISEHNRLYWYRQTLGQGPEFLTYFQNEAQLEKSRLLSDRFSAERPKGSFSTLEIQRTEQGDSAMYLCASSPGQFLSSYEQYFGPGTRLTVT.

This chain's CDR3 is CSTGTGYEQYF. DNA of the CDR3: TGCAGTACCGGGACGGGATACGAGCAGTACTTC. The J gene is TRBJ2-5, the V gene TRBV20-1; either TRBD1 or TRBD2 may fit D (5 bases each). Judging by the DNA end, TRBJ2-7 fits better; the J call may be wrong. The CDR3 runs to 11 residues. Germline CDR1 DFQATT, CDR2 SNEGSKA (reference sequence).

The sample holds a few counts of this clonotype. This chain links TRBV4-1 with TRBJ2-7, with a possible D match to TRBD1 (5 bases). This CDR3 is 15 amino acids long. Germline CDR1 and CDR2: MGHRA and YSYEKL. Trimming pared 4 bases from V and 3 bases from J, leaving 16 bases between. DNA of the CDR3: TGCGCCAGCAGCCCAGAAGGTGCAGGGCGCTACGAGCAGTACTTC. Translated: CASSPEGAGRYEQYF.

This clonotype has more than one count but fewer than ten. The V call is TRBV18, the J call TRBJ2-7; D not certain. The CDR3 is 13 amino acids. Trimming removed 4 bases from V and 1 base from J, with 8 bases in between. Germline V lookup: CDR1 KGHSH, CDR2 LQKENI. The CDR3 DNA follows: TGTGCCAGCTCACGCGTCAGTTCCTACGAGCAGTACTTC. Translated, it gives CASSRVSSYEQYF.

Note on this clonotype: A much larger clone is a single base away; this may be a read error. V is TRBV4-3 and J is TRBJ2-7, with D unclear. Germline CDR1 LGHNA, CDR2 YSLEER. The V end was cut by 0 bases, the J end by 5 bases, with 14 bases between. This CDR3 region has 15 residues. CDR3 DNA: TGCGCCAGCAGCCAAGAAACGAAGAACCCCCACGAGCAGTACTTC. Protein sequence: CASSQETKNPHEQYF.

The chain joins TRBV12-3 or TRBV12-4 to TRBJ2-2; maybe TRBD1 (5 bases). This CDR3 is built from 15 residues. V was trimmed by 5 bases and J by 5 bases, leaving 15 bases between them. The CDR3 protein is CASSEATDNTGELFF. CDR3 bases: TGTGCCAGCAGTGAAGCGACAGATAATACCGGGGAGCTGTTTTTT.